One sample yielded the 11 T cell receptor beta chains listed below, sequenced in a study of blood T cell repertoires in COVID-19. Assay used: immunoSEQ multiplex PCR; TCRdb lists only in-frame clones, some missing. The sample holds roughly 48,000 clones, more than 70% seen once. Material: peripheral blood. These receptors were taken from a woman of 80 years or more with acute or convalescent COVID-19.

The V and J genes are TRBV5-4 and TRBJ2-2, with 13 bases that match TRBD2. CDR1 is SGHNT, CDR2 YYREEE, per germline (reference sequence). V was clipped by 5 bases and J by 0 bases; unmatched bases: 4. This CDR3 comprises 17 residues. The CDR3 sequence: CASRSGTSGANTGELFF. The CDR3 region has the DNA TGTGCCAGCAGATCCGGGACTAGCGGGGCGAACACCGGGGAGCTGTTTTTT.

The CDR3 region is CASSVTGNWDTQYF. In DNA, the CDR3 is TGCGCCAGCAGCGTGACAGGGAATTGGGATACGCAGTATTTT. This rearrangement joins TRBV5-1 to TRBJ2-3; TRBD1 agrees at 7 bases. The germline V gene has CDR1 SGHRS and CDR2 YFSETQ. V was pared by 4 bases and J by 6 bases, with 8 bases of the junction left unmatched. There are 14 residues in the CDR3.

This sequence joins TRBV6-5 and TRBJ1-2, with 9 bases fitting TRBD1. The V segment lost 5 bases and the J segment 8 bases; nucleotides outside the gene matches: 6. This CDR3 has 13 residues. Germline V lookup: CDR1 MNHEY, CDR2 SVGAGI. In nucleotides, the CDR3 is TGTGCCAGCAGTCGAACAGGGGGCTTCGGCTACACCTTC. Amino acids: CASSRTGGFGYTF.

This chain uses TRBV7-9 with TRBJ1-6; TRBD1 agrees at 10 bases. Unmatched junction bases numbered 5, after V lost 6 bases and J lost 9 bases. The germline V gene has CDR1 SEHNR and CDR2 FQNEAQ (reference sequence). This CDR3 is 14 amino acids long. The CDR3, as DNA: TGTGCCAGCAGACAGACAGGGGGCAGTTCACCCCTCCACTTT. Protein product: CASRQTGGSSPLHF.

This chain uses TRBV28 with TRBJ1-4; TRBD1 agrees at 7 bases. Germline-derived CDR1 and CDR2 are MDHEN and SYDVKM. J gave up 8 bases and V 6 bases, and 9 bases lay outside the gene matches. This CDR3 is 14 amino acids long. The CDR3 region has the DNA TGTGCCAGCAGCACAACAGGGGTTTGGGAAAAACTGTTTTTT. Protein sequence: CASSTTGVWEKLFF.

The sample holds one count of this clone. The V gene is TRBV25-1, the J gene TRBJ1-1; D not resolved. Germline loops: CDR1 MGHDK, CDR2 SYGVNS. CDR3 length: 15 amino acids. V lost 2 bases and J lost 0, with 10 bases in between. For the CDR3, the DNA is TGTGCCAGCAGTGAACGGGAGTTACTGAACACTGAAGCTTTCTTT. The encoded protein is CASSERELLNTEAFF.

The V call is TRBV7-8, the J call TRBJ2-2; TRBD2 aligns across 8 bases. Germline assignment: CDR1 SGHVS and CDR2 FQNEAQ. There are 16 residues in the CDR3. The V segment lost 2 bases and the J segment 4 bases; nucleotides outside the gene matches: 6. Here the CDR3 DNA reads TGTGCCAGCAGCTTAATGGCGGGGGGCACCACCGGGGAGCTGTTTTTT. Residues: CASSLMAGGTTGELFF.

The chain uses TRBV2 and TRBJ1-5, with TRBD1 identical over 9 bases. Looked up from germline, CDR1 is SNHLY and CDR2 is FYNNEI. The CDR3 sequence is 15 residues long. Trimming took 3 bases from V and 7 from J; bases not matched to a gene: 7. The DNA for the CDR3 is TGTGCCAGCAGTGAGGGGACAGGGAGGTTGCAGCCCCAGCATTTT. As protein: CASSEGTGRLQPQHF.

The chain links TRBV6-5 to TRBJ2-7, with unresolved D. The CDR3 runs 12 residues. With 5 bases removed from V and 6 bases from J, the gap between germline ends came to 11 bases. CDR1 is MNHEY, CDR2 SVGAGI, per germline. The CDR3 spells CASSPSETEQYF. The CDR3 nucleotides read TGTGCCAGCAGTCCCTCGGAGACCGAGCAGTACTTC.

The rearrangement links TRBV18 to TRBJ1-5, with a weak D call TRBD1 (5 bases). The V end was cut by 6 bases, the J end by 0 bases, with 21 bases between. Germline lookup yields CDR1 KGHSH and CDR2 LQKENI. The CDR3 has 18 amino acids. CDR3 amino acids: CASSLTSYRTSSNQPQHF. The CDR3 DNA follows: TGTGCCAGCTCGCTAACCAGTTACAGGACAAGTAGCAATCAGCCCCAGCATTTT.

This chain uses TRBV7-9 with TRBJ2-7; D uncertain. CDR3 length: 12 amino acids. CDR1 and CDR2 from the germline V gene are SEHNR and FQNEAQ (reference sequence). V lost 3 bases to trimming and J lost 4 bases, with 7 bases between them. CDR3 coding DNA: TGTGCCAGCAGCTTGCAGGATTACGAGCAGTACTTC. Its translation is CASSLQDYEQYF.